This entry lists 28 T cell receptor beta chains sequenced from one sample in a study of blood T cell repertoires in COVID-19. Clones were read by immunoSEQ multiplex PCR, and TCRdb kept only the in-frame ones, dropping some. The sample holds roughly 290,000 clones, 89% seen once. Sample: peripheral blood. The receptors here all came from a woman in her fifties or sixties with acute or convalescent COVID-19.

The chain has TRBV7-9 and TRBJ2-7; D unclear. Trimming left V 8 bases short and J 7 bases short, with 9 bases between. The CDR3 totals 10 residues. Germline lookup yields CDR1 SEHNR and CDR2 FQNEAQ (reference sequence). The CDR3 bases are TGTGCCAGCTACCCGGAGGAGCAGTACTTC. Its translation: CASYPEEQYF.

This sequence joins TRBV5-1 and TRBJ1-6; D remains ambiguous. The germline CDR1 and CDR2 sequences are SGHRS and YFSETQ. The V end was cut by 0 bases, the J end by 7 bases, with 8 bases between. The CDR3 spans 14 residues. The CDR3 region has the DNA TGCGCCAGCAGCTTGGGGGCAGGAAATTCACCCCTCCACTTT. The encoded protein is CASSLGAGNSPLHF.

Only one count was recorded for this clone. This chain joins TRBV5-1 and TRBJ2-6; 7 positions match TRBD1. The CDR3 extends over 15 amino acids. Germline CDR1 is SGHRS and CDR2 is YFSETQ. Losses at the gene ends were 5 bases for V and 4 bases for J; bases not matched to a gene: 6. CDR3 protein: CASRSTGFGANVLTF. The CDR3 nucleotides read TGCGCCAGCAGGTCGACAGGGTTCGGGGCCAACGTCCTGACTTTC.

The chain has TRBV27 and TRBJ1-5; maybe TRBD1 (5 bases). Germline V CDR1 and CDR2: MNHEY, SMNVEV (reference sequence). This CDR3 is 19 amino acids long. The V gene lost 6 bases and the J gene lost 2 bases, with 26 bases spanning the gap. The CDR3 is CASRPFDRKGWSGNQPQHF. In DNA, the CDR3 is TGTGCCAGCAGACCCTTCGACCGAAAGGGGTGGTCAGGCAATCAGCCCCAGCATTTT.

The rearrangement links TRBV6-5 to TRBJ1-5; D remains ambiguous. Germline V gives CDR1 MNHEY, CDR2 SVGAGI. Between the trimmed V and J ends, which lost 7 bases and 2 bases, there was a span of 12 bases. The CDR3 contains 14 residues. CDR3 nucleotides: TGTGCCAGCACCCACTGGGAGGGCAATCAGCCCCAGCATTTT. Its protein product is CASTHWEGNQPQHF.

J is TRBJ1-1 and V is TRBV6-6; 8 nucleotides agree with TRBD1. V lost 4 bases to trimming and J lost 4 bases; unmatched junction nucleotides: 5. There are 14 residues in the CDR3. CDR1 is MNHNY, CDR2 SVGAGI, per germline (reference sequence). The CDR3 loop is CASSLQGVGTEAFF. In DNA form, the CDR3 reads TGTGCCAGCAGTTTACAGGGGGTAGGCACTGAAGCTTTCTTT.

This chain joins TRBV11-2 and TRBJ2-7; tentative D call: TRBD2 (6 bases). This CDR3 is built from 12 residues. Germline CDR1 SGHAT, CDR2 FQNNGV. V dropped 5 bases and J dropped 6 bases, with 11 bases sitting between them. CDR3 sequence (DNA): TGTGCCAGCAGCATCGGAGGGGTCGAGCAGTACTTC. Translated: CASSIGGVEQYF.

The rearrangement uses TRBV3-1 (or the pseudogene TRBV3-2) and TRBJ1-6; perhaps TRBD1 as D (5 bases). The CDR3 loop spans 15 amino acids. V was cut by 1 base and J by 10 bases, with 14 bases left in between. Germline loops: CDR1 LGHDT, CDR2 YNNKEL (reference sequence). As DNA, the CDR3 is TGTGCCAGCAGCCAAGGAAGCGGGGGGGGATCACCCCTCCACTTT. Protein: CASSQGSGGGSPLHF.

The chain uses TRBV6-2 or TRBV6-3 and TRBJ2-5; D is perhaps TRBD1 (5 bases). In germline, CDR1 is MNHEY, CDR2 SVGEGT. The CDR3 extends over 14 amino acids. The germline V and J ends were trimmed by 5 bases and 4 bases, with 14 bases remaining between them. The CDR3 here is CASSTPGLAETQYF. CDR3 nucleotide sequence: TGTGCCAGCAGTACGCCAGGGTTAGCAGAGACCCAGTACTTC.

The CDR3 protein is CASSVAGTSGTGELFF. CDR3 sequence (DNA): TGTGCCAGCAGCGTCGCCGGGACTAGCGGGACCGGGGAGCTGTTTTTT. The chain uses TRBV9 and TRBJ2-2; 12 bases match TRBD2. The CDR3 has 16 residues. V lost 2 bases to trimming and J lost 5 bases; unmatched junction nucleotides: 4. The V gene's germline CDR1 is SGDLS and CDR2 YYNGEE. Full variable domain (outside the CDR3, taken from reference TRBV9 and TRBJ2-2): DSGVTQTPKHLITATGQRVTLRCSPRSGDLSVYWYQQSLDQGLQFLIQYYNGEERAKGNILERFSAQQFPDLHSELNLSSLELGDSALYFCASSVAGTSGTGELFFGEGSRLTVL.

The chain is built from TRBV19 and TRBJ1-1; D not certain. CDR1 and CDR2 from the germline V gene are LNHDA and SQIVND (reference sequence). CDR3 length: 14 residues. Trimming took off 5 bases at V and 1 base at J, with 11 bases between the two ends. In nucleotides, the CDR3 is TGTGCCAGTAGTCTCCGAGAGGGGAACACTGAAGCTTTCTTT. Translating gives CASSLREGNTEAFF. Together with reference TRBV19 and TRBJ1-1, the CDR3 gives the full variable domain: DGGITQSPKYLFRKEGQNVTLSCEQNLNHDAMYWYRQDPGQGLRLIYYSQIVNDFQKGDIAEGYSVSREKKESFPLTVTSAQKNPTAFYLCASSLREGNTEAFFGQGTRLTVV.

The chain links TRBV28 to TRBJ1-6; D may be TRBD1 (5 bases). V gave up 4 bases and J gave up 8 bases, with 15 bases separating them. This CDR3 spans 15 amino acids. Germline values: CDR1 MDHEN, CDR2 SYDVKM. CDR3 in DNA: TGTGCCAGCAGTTCCCCCGCCGGGGGGGATTCACCCCTCCACTTT. It translates to CASSSPAGGDSPLHF. Filled out from reference TRBV28 and TRBJ1-6, the complete variable domain reads DVKVTQSSRYLVKRTGEKVFLECVQDMDHENMFWYRQDPGLGLRLIYFSYDVKMKEKGDIPEGYSVSREKKERFSLILESASTNQTSMYLCASSSPAGGDSPLHFGNGTRLTVT.

This rearrangement joins TRBV5-1 to TRBJ1-5, with 7 nucleotides matching TRBD1. The V and J ends lost 4 bases and 6 bases, in that order; junction bases with no gene match: 10. CDR3 length equals 15 residues. Germline loops: CDR1 SGHRS, CDR2 YFSETQ. In DNA form, the CDR3 reads TGCGCCAGCAGCCTCGGGACAGCCGGTCGTCAGCCCCAGCATTTT. Translation gives CASSLGTAGRQPQHF.

J is TRBJ1-2 and V is TRBV6-5; no definite D call. This CDR3 is built from 14 residues. CDR1 MNHEY and CDR2 SVGAGI come from the germline V gene. V lost 2 bases and J 6 bases, leaving 13 bases between the germline ends. DNA for the CDR3: TGTGCCAGCAGTTACGGCTTCGGGAGGGATGGCTACACCTTC. Its translation: CASSYGFGRDGYTF.

This clone was recorded only once. The V gene is TRBV28, the J gene TRBJ2-5; TRBD1 matches at 7 bases. Germline CDR1 MDHEN, CDR2 SYDVKM. This CDR3 is 15 amino acids long. Trimming took 6 bases from V and 5 from J; bases not matched to a gene: 12. CDR3 DNA: TGTGCCAGCAGGCACAGGGGCCTTAGGGGGGAGACCCAGTACTTC. Translated, it gives CASRHRGLRGETQYF.

The rearrangement links TRBV6-1 to TRBJ2-6, with 9 nucleotides matching TRBD1. CDR3 length: 18 residues. The germline gives CDR1 MNHNS, CDR2 SASEGT. Losses at the gene ends were 1 base for V and 0 bases for J; bases not matched to a gene: 4. CDR3 bases: TGTGCCAGCAGTGAAGTAGGACAGGGGAGCTCTGGGGCCAACGTCCTGACTTTC. It is translated as CASSEVGQGSSGANVLTF.

The chain couples TRBV28 to TRBJ1-2; D gene unclear. V shed 5 bases and J shed 4 bases, with 14 bases lying between them. The CDR3 contains 14 residues. Germline CDR1 reads MDHEN; CDR2 reads SYDVKM. CDR3 bases: TGTGCCAGCAGTCCCCCGGCGGGAGGCTATGGCTACACCTTC. Encoded protein: CASSPPAGGYGYTF.

The chain combines TRBV2 with TRBJ2-5, with TRBD1 as a possible D gene (7 bases). The CDR3 runs 12 residues. Germline lookup yields CDR1 SNHLY and CDR2 FYNNEI. Between the trimmed V and J ends, which lost 10 bases and 7 bases, there was a span of 16 bases. CDR3 sequence reads: CATSDRDGTQYF. CDR3 DNA: TGTGCCACTAGCGACAGGGACGGGACCCAGTACTTC.

This rearrangement joins TRBV6-2 or TRBV6-3 to TRBJ2-5, with a tentative D call TRBD1 (6 bases). The V gene lost 2 bases and the J gene lost 3 bases, with 10 bases spanning the gap. This CDR3 has 14 residues. Germline V CDR1 and CDR2: MNHEY, SVGEGT. The CDR3 spells CASSYKRTEETQYF. DNA of the CDR3: TGTGCCAGCAGTTACAAGAGGACAGAAGAGACCCAGTACTTC.

V is TRBV5-1 and J is TRBJ1-2, with 9 bases matching TRBD1. Germline V lookup: CDR1 SGHRS, CDR2 YFSETQ. The CDR3 has 14 residues. J gave up 4 bases and V 6 bases, and 7 bases lay outside the gene matches. The CDR3 DNA reads as TGCGCCAGCACCAGGACAGGGGAGGGCTATGGCTACACCTTC. Its protein is CASTRTGEGYGYTF.

This chain links TRBV5-4 with TRBJ2-5, with no clear D. Trimming removed 0 bases at V and 0 bases at J, with 12 bases between. There are 16 residues in the CDR3. Germline CDR1 reads SGHNT; CDR2 reads YYREEE (reference sequence). In DNA, the CDR3 is TGTGCCAGCAGCTTGGGAACACCCCGCAACCAAGAGACCCAGTACTTC. This sequence encodes CASSLGTPRNQETQYF.

The CDR3 is CASSSPGTGWDEQYF. The CDR3 DNA is TGTGCCAGCAGTTCCCCGGGGACAGGGTGGGACGAGCAGTACTTC. The chain carries TRBV27 and TRBJ2-7; 9 nucleotides align to TRBD1. Trimming removed 4 bases from V and 5 bases from J; junction bases left unmatched: 9. The CDR3 is 15 amino acids. CDR1 and CDR2 from the germline V gene are MNHEY and SMNVEV (reference sequence).

This chain connects TRBV2 to TRBJ2-1; possibly TRBD1 for D (6 bases). CDR1 and CDR2 (germline): SNHLY, FYNNEI. V lost 6 bases to trimming and J lost 13 bases, with 13 bases between them. The CDR3 has 11 residues. The CDR3 loop reads CASSEDSRQFF. In DNA form, the CDR3 reads TGTGCCAGCAGCGAGGACAGTCGCCAGTTCTTC.

The rearrangement uses TRBV18 and TRBJ2-3, with 14 bases lining up with TRBD2. CDR1 and CDR2 (germline): KGHSH, LQKENI. V lost 6 bases and J lost 7; bases outside the gene matches: 9. There are 16 residues in the CDR3. Written as DNA, the CDR3 is TGTGCCAGCTCGCTGGCCGGGACTAGCGGGAGAAATACGCAGTATTTT. This gives the protein CASSLAGTSGRNTQYF.

The rearrangement joins TRBV6-5 to TRBJ1-6; tentative D call: TRBD1 (6 bases). The CDR3 runs to 16 residues. With 0 bases removed from V and 6 bases from J, the gap between germline ends came to 12 bases. Germline V CDR1 and CDR2: MNHEY, SVGAGI. The CDR3 DNA sequence: TGTGCCAGCAGTTACTCGAGTCAGGGGCGTAATTCACCCCTCCACTTT. Amino acids: CASSYSSQGRNSPLHF.

The chain carries TRBV5-4 and TRBJ2-7; 8 bases agree with TRBD1. The CDR3 has 14 amino acids. Trimming cost V 4 bases and J 7 bases; bases outside gene matches: 10. CDR1 is SGHNT and CDR2 is YYREEE in the germline V gene (reference sequence). The CDR3: CASSPPQGAGEQYF. CDR3 bases: TGTGCCAGCAGCCCACCCCAGGGGGCGGGGGAGCAGTACTTC. Together with reference TRBV5-4 and TRBJ2-7, the CDR3 gives the full variable domain: ETGVTQSPTHLIKTRGQQVTLRCSSQSGHNTVSWYQQALGQGPQFIFQYYREEENGRGNFPPRFSGLQFPNYSSELNVNALELDDSALYLCASSPPQGAGEQYFGPGTRLTVT.

The V call is TRBV5-4, the J call TRBJ1-2; 7 bases map to TRBD1. There are 14 residues in the CDR3. Germline assignment: CDR1 SGHNT and CDR2 YYREEE (reference sequence). The J segment lost 8 bases and the V segment lost 4 bases, leaving 11 bases of the junction unmatched. CDR3 coding DNA: TGTGCCAGCAGCCATCCGACAGGGATGGACGGCTACACCTTC. Residues: CASSHPTGMDGYTF.

This chain links TRBV10-3 with TRBJ1-5; D gene uncertain. Trimming cost V 10 bases and J 0 bases, with 16 bases left between them. CDR1 is ENHRY and CDR2 is SYGVKD in the germline V gene. This CDR3 comprises 15 residues. This chain's CDR3 is CATAQEYHSNQPQHF. The CDR3 nucleotides read TGTGCCACCGCACAAGAATATCATAGCAATCAGCCCCAGCATTTT.